A selection of T cell receptor beta chains follows, all from one sample in a study of PD-1 blockade in classical Hodgkin lymphoma. Method: immunoSEQ multiplex PCR; TCRdb's copy keeps in-frame clones and lacks some. The sample includes about 20,000 clones, roughly 82% of them seen just once. Material: CD8+ T cells from blood, obtained before the fourth cycle of nivolumab. These receptors all come from a human donor with classical Hodgkin lymphoma. Both conserved end residues are part of each CDR3. The order of the fields is D gene, V gene, clone size, J gene, CDR3 protein, CDR3 DNA. D genes are given only for firm matches. Size is omitted from some rows. Given values are once, few, many or a class for expanded clones.

d_gene: TRBD1
v_gene: TRBV7-9
abundance: .
j_gene: TRBJ2-5
CDR3aa: CASSTTGWQETQYF
CDR3nt: TGTGCCAGCAGCACGACAGGGTGGCAAGAGACCCAGTACTTC

d_gene: .
v_gene: TRBV6-1
abundance: .
j_gene: TRBJ1-2
CDR3aa: CASSGVAGLYGYTF
CDR3nt: TGTGCCAGCAGTGGGGTCGCGGGTCTCTATGGCTACACCTTC

d_gene: .
v_gene: TRBV19
abundance: .
j_gene: TRBJ2-7
CDR3aa: CASSPGDWAYEQYF
CDR3nt: TGTGCCAGTAGTCCGGGGGATTGGGCCTACGAGCAGTACTTC

d_gene: .
v_gene: TRBV11-2
abundance: .
j_gene: TRBJ2-7
CDR3aa: CASSSTVTYEQYF
CDR3nt: TGTGCCAGCAGCTCAACCGTTACCTACGAGCAGTACTTC

d_gene: .
v_gene: TRBV21-1
abundance: .
j_gene: TRBJ2-4
CDR3aa: CASKRTDAKAKNIQYF
CDR3nt: TGTGCCAGCAAGAGGACAGACGCAAAAGCCAAAAACATTCAGTACTTC

d_gene: .
v_gene: TRBV19
abundance: .
j_gene: TRBJ1-1
CDR3aa: CAIRTANTEAFF
CDR3nt: TGTGCCATCCGGACTGCAAACACTGAAGCTTTCTTT

d_gene: .
v_gene: TRBV19
abundance: few
j_gene: TRBJ1-2
CDR3aa: CASSIGANYGYTF
CDR3nt: TGTGCCAGTAGTATAGGAGCCAACTATGGCTACACCTTC

d_gene: .
v_gene: TRBV5-6
abundance: .
j_gene: TRBJ1-5
CDR3aa: CASSLWAYNQPQHF
CDR3nt: TGTGCCAGCAGCTTGTGGGCCTACAATCAGCCCCAGCATTTT

d_gene: .
v_gene: TRBV11-2
abundance: .
j_gene: TRBJ2-3
CDR3aa: CASSRTGVGTDTQYF
CDR3nt: TGTGCCAGCAGCCGGACTGGGGTGGGCACAGATACGCAGTATTTT

d_gene: TRBD1
v_gene: TRBV7-9
abundance: .
j_gene: TRBJ2-7
CDR3aa: CASSPGGSYEQYF
CDR3nt: TGTGCCAGCAGTCCAGGGGGCTCCTACGAGCAGTACTTC

d_gene: .
v_gene: TRBV28
abundance: few
j_gene: TRBJ1-4
CDR3aa: CASRWDGDEKLFF
CDR3nt: TGTGCCAGCCGTTGGGACGGAGATGAAAAACTGTTTTTT

d_gene: .
v_gene: TRBV28
abundance: .
j_gene: TRBJ2-2
CDR3aa: CASSGYRENTGELFF
CDR3nt: TGTGCCAGCAGTGGCTACAGGGAGAACACCGGGGAGCTGTTTTTT

d_gene: TRBD2
v_gene: TRBV6-5
abundance: .
j_gene: TRBJ2-1
CDR3aa: CASSYSGAGGPHEQFF
CDR3nt: TGTGCCAGCAGTTACTCCGGAGCGGGGGGGCCGCATGAGCAGTTCTTC

d_gene: .
v_gene: TRBV28
abundance: .
j_gene: TRBJ1-4
CDR3aa: CASGSGTYEKLFF
CDR3nt: TGTGCCAGCGGTTCAGGAACCTATGAAAAACTGTTTTTT

d_gene: .
v_gene: TRBV6-1
abundance: .
j_gene: TRBJ2-1
CDR3aa: CASRGPNEQFF
CDR3nt: TGTGCCAGCAGGGGGCCAAATGAGCAGTTCTTC

d_gene: .
v_gene: TRBV6-6
abundance: .
j_gene: TRBJ1-2
CDR3aa: CASSYRNNYGYTF
CDR3nt: TGTGCCAGCAGTTACCGAAATAACTATGGCTACACCTTC

d_gene: .
v_gene: TRBV7-8
abundance: .
j_gene: TRBJ2-1
CDR3aa: CASSQRGRPPGMGQFF
CDR3nt: TGTGCCAGCAGCCAGCGCGGACGGCCCCCCGGGATGGGGCAGTTCTTC

d_gene: .
v_gene: TRBV19
abundance: .
j_gene: TRBJ2-7
CDR3aa: CASSIEARSYEQYF
CDR3nt: TGTGCCAGTAGTATAGAAGCCAGGTCATACGAGCAGTACTTC

d_gene: .
v_gene: TRBV11-1
abundance: .
j_gene: TRBJ2-6
CDR3aa: CASSSRWGQESSGANVLTF
CDR3nt: TGTGCCAGCAGCTCCCGGTGGGGCCAAGAGAGCTCTGGGGCCAACGTCCTGACTTTC

d_gene: .
v_gene: TRBV27
abundance: .
j_gene: TRBJ1-1
CDR3aa: CASSLGILGGTEAFF
CDR3nt: TGTGCCAGCAGTTTAGGTATTTTGGGGGGCACTGAAGCTTTCTTT

d_gene: .
v_gene: TRBV2
abundance: .
j_gene: TRBJ2-7
CDR3aa: CASTGVHEQYF
CDR3nt: TGTGCCAGCACCGGGGTTCACGAGCAGTACTTC

d_gene: .
v_gene: TRBV30
abundance: .
j_gene: TRBJ1-6
CDR3aa: CAWSVGLSPLHF
CDR3nt: TGTGCCTGGAGTGTGGGGTTATCACCCCTCCACTTT

d_gene: .
v_gene: TRBV28
abundance: .
j_gene: TRBJ2-5
CDR3aa: CAPRGLAGPCPDIVQETQYF
CDR3nt: TGTGCCCCCAGGGGGCTAGCGGGACCCTGCCCCGATATAGTGCAAGAGACCCAGTACTTC

d_gene: .
v_gene: TRBV9
abundance: few
j_gene: TRBJ2-5
CDR3aa: CASSAEGGSGLETQYF
CDR3nt: TGTGCCAGCAGCGCGGAGGGGGGAAGTGGTCTAGAGACCCAGTACTTC

d_gene: .
v_gene: TRBV13
abundance: .
j_gene: TRBJ2-3
CDR3aa: CASDNGGGNTDTQYF
CDR3nt: TGTGCCAGCGATAATGGAGGGGGGAACACAGATACGCAGTATTTT

d_gene: .
v_gene: TRBV6-5
abundance: .
j_gene: TRBJ2-7
CDR3aa: CASSYSEEYEQYF
CDR3nt: TGTGCCAGCAGTTACTCAGAGGAGTACGAGCAGTACTTC

d_gene: .
v_gene: TRBV16
abundance: .
j_gene: TRBJ1-1
CDR3aa: CASTTVGGGTEAFF
CDR3nt: TGTGCCAGCACCACGGTTGGGGGGGGCACTGAAGCTTTCTTT

d_gene: .
v_gene: TRBV27
abundance: .
j_gene: TRBJ2-7
CDR3aa: CASSLSLGLEQYF
CDR3nt: TGTGCCAGCAGTTTATCTCTCGGGCTCGAGCAGTACTTC

d_gene: .
v_gene: TRBV28
abundance: .
j_gene: TRBJ1-2
CDR3aa: CASRSGSNYGYTF
CDR3nt: TGTGCCAGCAGATCGGGTTCTAACTATGGCTACACCTTC

d_gene: .
v_gene: TRBV2
abundance: few
j_gene: TRBJ2-7
CDR3aa: CASSERGRIYEQYF
CDR3nt: TGTGCCAGCAGTGAAAGAGGGAGGATCTACGAGCAGTACTTC

d_gene: .
v_gene: TRBV5-6
abundance: .
j_gene: TRBJ1-2
CDR3aa: CASSSGQTPLYGYTF
CDR3nt: TGTGCCAGCAGCTCCGGACAAACTCCACTCTATGGCTACACCTTC

d_gene: .
v_gene: TRBV9
abundance: .
j_gene: TRBJ1-2
CDR3aa: CASSVGGGDYGYTF
CDR3nt: TGTGCCAGCAGCGTAGGGGGCGGAGACTATGGCTACACCTTC

d_gene: .
v_gene: TRBV13
abundance: .
j_gene: TRBJ1-2
CDR3aa: CASSLGTGDYGYTF
CDR3nt: TGTGCCAGCAGCTTAGGGACAGGAGACTATGGCTACACCTTC

d_gene: .
v_gene: TRBV7-9
abundance: .
j_gene: TRBJ1-1
CDR3aa: CASKPRNRAEAFF
CDR3nt: TGTGCCAGCAAACCCCGGAACCGGGCTGAAGCTTTCTTT